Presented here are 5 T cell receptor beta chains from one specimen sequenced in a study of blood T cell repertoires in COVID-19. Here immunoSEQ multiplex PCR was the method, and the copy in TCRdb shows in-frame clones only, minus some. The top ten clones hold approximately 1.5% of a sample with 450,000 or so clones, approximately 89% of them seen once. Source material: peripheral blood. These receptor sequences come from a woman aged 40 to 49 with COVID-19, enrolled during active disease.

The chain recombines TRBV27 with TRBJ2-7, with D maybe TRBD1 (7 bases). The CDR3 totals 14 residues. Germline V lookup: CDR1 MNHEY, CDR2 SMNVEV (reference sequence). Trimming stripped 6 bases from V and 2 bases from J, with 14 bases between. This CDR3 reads CASRRGTVTYEQYF. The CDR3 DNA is TGTGCCAGCAGACGCGGGACAGTCACCTACGAGCAGTACTTC.

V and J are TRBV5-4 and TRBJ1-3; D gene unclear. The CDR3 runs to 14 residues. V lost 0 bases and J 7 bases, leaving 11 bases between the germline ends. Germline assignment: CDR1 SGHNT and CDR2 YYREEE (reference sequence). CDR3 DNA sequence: TGTGCCAGCAGCTTGGGGCCCCCCGTTAACACCATATATTTT. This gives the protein CASSLGPPVNTIYF. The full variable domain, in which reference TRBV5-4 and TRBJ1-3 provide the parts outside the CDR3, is ETGVTQSPTHLIKTRGQQVTLRCSSQSGHNTVSWYQQALGQGPQFIFQYYREEENGRGNFPPRFSGLQFPNYSSELNVNALELDDSALYLCASSLGPPVNTIYFGEGSWLTVV.

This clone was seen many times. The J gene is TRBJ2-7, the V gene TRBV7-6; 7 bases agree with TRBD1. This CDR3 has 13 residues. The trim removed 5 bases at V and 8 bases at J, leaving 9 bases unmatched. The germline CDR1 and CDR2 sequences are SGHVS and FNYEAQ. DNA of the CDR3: TGTGCCAGCAGCCCGGTAGGGGGCGGAAAGCAGTACTTC. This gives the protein CASSPVGGGKQYF. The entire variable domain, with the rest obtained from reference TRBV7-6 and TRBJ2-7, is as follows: GAGVSQSPRYKVTKRGQDVALRCDPISGHVSLYWYRQALGQGPEFLTYFNYEAQQDKSGLPNDRFSAERPEGSISTLTIQRTEQRDSAMYRCASSPVGGGKQYFGPGTRLTVT.

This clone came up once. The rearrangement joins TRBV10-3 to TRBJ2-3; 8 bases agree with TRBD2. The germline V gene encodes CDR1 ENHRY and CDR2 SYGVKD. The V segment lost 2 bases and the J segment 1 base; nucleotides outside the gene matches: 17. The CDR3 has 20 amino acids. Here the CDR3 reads CAISEPAGKLSGTRTDTQYF. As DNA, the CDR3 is TGTGCCATCAGTGAGCCGGCCGGAAAACTTAGCGGGACCCGCACAGATACGCAGTATTTT.

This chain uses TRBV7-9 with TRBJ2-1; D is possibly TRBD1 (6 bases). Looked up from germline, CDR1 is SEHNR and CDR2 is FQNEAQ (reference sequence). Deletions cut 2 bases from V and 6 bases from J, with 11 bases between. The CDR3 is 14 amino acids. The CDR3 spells CASSLKGVGNEQFF. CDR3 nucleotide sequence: TGTGCCAGCAGCTTAAAGGGGGTGGGCAATGAGCAGTTCTTC.